One sample yielded the 23 T cell receptor beta chains listed below, sequenced in a study of shared clonotypes between healthy human individuals. Libraries were prepared by immunoSEQ multiplex PCR; TCRdb keeps only in-frame clonotypes and omits some of them. The repertoire has about 1.1 million clones, approximately 80% of them found once; the top ten carry 0.89%. Sequencing was carried out using memory CD4+ T cells from PBMCs. Regarding subset: CD45RA-negative fraction. The receptors stem from a young man in good health. Some clones in this sample may be carry-over from other donors' samples.

The chain links TRBV2 to TRBJ2-4; no reliable D call. V was trimmed by 7 bases and J by 0 bases, leaving 13 bases between them. The germline V gene has CDR1 SNHLY and CDR2 FYNNEI. This CDR3 region has 15 residues. CDR3 DNA sequence: TGTGCCAGCACTCGGCAGGTACTAGCCAAAAACATTCAGTACTTC. Its protein product is CASTRQVLAKNIQYF.

This sequence joins TRBV19 and TRBJ2-7; D is possibly TRBD1 or TRBD2 (6 bases each). The CDR3 is 13 amino acids. V was shortened by 4 bases and J by 3 bases, with 10 bases between the two germline ends. Germline lookup yields CDR1 LNHDA and CDR2 SQIVND (reference sequence). The CDR3 here is CASSSGTHYEQYF. CDR3 coding DNA: TGTGCCAGTAGTAGCGGGACACACTACGAGCAGTACTTC.

As for this clone: The identical CDR3 is also encoded by other nucleotide sequences in the sample. The chain has TRBV7-8 and TRBJ2-2; D is unresolved. This CDR3 spans 13 amino acids. V dropped 2 bases and J dropped 11 bases, with 12 bases sitting between them. CDR1 SGHVS and CDR2 FQNEAQ come from the germline V gene. The chain's CDR3 is CASSLNRLGELFF. DNA of the CDR3: TGTGCCAGCAGCTTAAATCGGTTGGGTGAGCTGTTTTTT.

The chain carries TRBV4-1 and TRBJ2-7; tentatively, D is TRBD1 (6 bases). Germline-derived CDR1 and CDR2 are MGHRA and YSYEKL. The CDR3 has 15 amino acids. With 3 bases removed from V and 3 bases from J, the gap between germline ends came to 15 bases. The CDR3 protein is CASSHPSQGFYEQYF. Here the CDR3 DNA reads TGCGCCAGCAGCCACCCAAGTCAGGGGTTCTACGAGCAGTACTTC.

This clone has more than one count but fewer than ten. This rearrangement joins TRBV6-5 to TRBJ2-5; D call uncertain. The germline V and J ends were trimmed by 5 bases and 5 bases, with 9 bases remaining between them. CDR3 length: 12 residues. Germline assignment: CDR1 MNHEY and CDR2 SVGAGI. The CDR3 protein is CASSKGWETQYF. DNA of the CDR3: TGTGCCAGCAGTAAGGGCTGGGAGACCCAGTACTTC.

Note on this clone: The sample contains more than one DNA sequence encoding this CDR3. The gene calls are TRBV5-1 and TRBJ2-2, with a weak D call TRBD2 (6 bases). The ends were cut back, 4 bases at V and 0 bases at J, with 10 bases in the middle. The CDR3 contains 15 residues. The V gene's germline CDR1 is SGHRS and CDR2 YFSETQ. CDR3 bases: TGCGCCAGCAGCGCCGGGACTTCGAACACCGGGGAGCTGTTTTTT. Amino acid sequence: CASSAGTSNTGELFF.

This sequence joins TRBV5-4 and TRBJ1-3; D might be TRBD1 (6 bases). Germline loops: CDR1 SGHNT, CDR2 YYREEE (reference sequence). This CDR3 is built from 14 residues. V was clipped by 2 bases and J by 2 bases, with 8 bases between them. The CDR3 nucleotides are TGTGCCAGCAGCTTTAAGGGGGCTGGAAACACCATATATTTT. It yields the protein CASSFKGAGNTIYF.

This clone was detected a few times. The gene calls are TRBV25-1 and TRBJ1-2; D is ambiguous. V shed 2 bases and J shed 0 bases, with 13 bases lying between them. This CDR3 contains 16 residues. Germline V CDR1 and CDR2: MGHDK, SYGVNS. Written as DNA, the CDR3 is TGTGCCAGCAGTGAAGAAGACGGCCGCCCTAACTATGGCTACACCTTC. It codes for CASSEEDGRPNYGYTF.

This clone was seen just once. The rearrangement joins TRBV2 to TRBJ2-5; tentative D call: TRBD1 (5 bases). Trimming took off 2 bases at V and 9 bases at J, with 19 bases between the two ends. Germline lookup yields CDR1 SNHLY and CDR2 FYNNEI. The CDR3 is 15 residues long. CDR3 DNA: TGTGCCAGCAGTGAAAGGTATACAGGTCAACAGGCCCAGTACTTC. Its translation: CASSERYTGQQAQYF.

This clone was seen a few times. The chain employs TRBV4-2 and TRBJ1-1, with D tentatively TRBD1 (5 bases). This CDR3 has 13 amino acids. Trimming stripped 4 bases from V and 8 bases from J, with 14 bases between. Germline lookup yields CDR1 LGHNA and CDR2 YNFKEQ. CDR3 DNA: TGTGCCAGCAGCCGAACGGACGGGACCGAAGCTTTCTTT. It translates to CASSRTDGTEAFF.

The chain employs TRBV2 and TRBJ1-2; 9 bases match TRBD1. The CDR3 totals 14 residues. The V and J ends lost 3 bases and 3 bases, in that order; junction bases with no gene match: 2. Germline assignment: CDR1 SNHLY and CDR2 FYNNEI. CDR3 DNA sequence: TGTGCCAGCAGTGAGAGACAGGGGGACTATGGCTACACCTTC. Its translation is CASSERQGDYGYTF.

This rearrangement joins TRBV29-1 to TRBJ2-2; 10 bases align to TRBD1. CDR1 is SQVTM, CDR2 ANQGSEA, per germline. J gave up 6 bases and V 6 bases, and 4 bases lay outside the gene matches. This CDR3 region has 13 residues. The CDR3 nucleotides read TGCAGCGTGGACGGACAGGGGGCCGGGGAGCTGTTTTTT. Amino acid sequence: CSVDGQGAGELFF.

This clone has at least ten counts. Other DNA sequences in this specimen translate into the identical CDR3. The chain carries TRBV7-9 and TRBJ1-2, with D perhaps TRBD1 (5 bases). V was clipped by 7 bases and J by 2 bases, with 14 bases between them. The CDR3 totals 14 residues. Per germline, CDR1 SEHNR and CDR2 FQNEAQ (reference sequence). DNA of the CDR3: TGTGCCAGCATCCCGGGGGGGGGAAACTATGGCTACACCTTC. It specifies CASIPGGGNYGYTF.

The chain links TRBV30 to TRBJ1-4; TRBD1 matches at 10 bases. CDR3 length: 13 amino acids. The J segment lost 6 bases and the V segment lost 4 bases, leaving 2 bases of the junction unmatched. Germline V gene data show CDR1 as GTSNPN and CDR2 as SVGIG (reference sequence). Here the CDR3 reads CAWTTGGYEKLFF. The DNA of the CDR3 is TGTGCCTGGACGACAGGGGGCTATGAAAAACTGTTTTTT.

This clone was detected a few times. This sequence joins TRBV19 and TRBJ2-1, with 8 positions matching TRBD1. V shed 3 bases and J 4 bases; nucleotides not matched to a gene: 5. CDR1 and CDR2 (germline): LNHDA, SQIVND (reference sequence). CDR3 length equals 15 residues. The DNA of the CDR3 is TGTGCCAGTAGTATCTTCCAGGGGGCGTACAATGAGCAGTTCTTC. Translated: CASSIFQGAYNEQFF.

The count of this clone is one. The rearrangement uses TRBV7-8 and TRBJ2-5, with 12 bases lining up with TRBD1. The length of the CDR3 is 15 residues. Per germline, CDR1 SGHVS and CDR2 FQNEAQ. The V and J ends lost 4 bases and 5 bases, in that order; junction bases with no gene match: 5. The CDR3 nucleotides read TGTGCCAGCAGCTATCGGGACAGGGGGCCTGAGACCCAGTACTTC. It yields the protein CASSYRDRGPETQYF.

This chain connects TRBV19 to TRBJ2-7, with 11 nucleotides matching TRBD2. Per the germline V gene, CDR1 is LNHDA and CDR2 is SQIVND (reference sequence). This CDR3 region has 17 residues. The ends lost 6 bases at V and 7 bases at J; junction bases unmatched: 17. CDR3 in DNA: TGTGCCAGTAGAAGGCTAGCGGGAGGCGGGTCTAATTCGGAGCAGTACTTC. Translation gives CASRRLAGGGSNSEQYF. The full variable domain, with the rest looked up from reference TRBV19 and TRBJ2-7, is DGGITQSPKYLFRKEGQNVTLSCEQNLNHDAMYWYRQDPGQGLRLIYYSQIVNDFQKGDIAEGYSVSREKKESFPLTVTSAQKNPTAFYLCASRRLAGGGSNSEQYFGPGTRLTVT.

The table lists this clone with many counts. Distinct nucleotide sequences in the sample also encode this CDR3. The chain employs TRBV11-2 and TRBJ2-1; 11 bases map to TRBD2. V shed 5 bases and J 5 bases; nucleotides not matched to a gene: 8. The CDR3 runs to 16 residues. Germline lookup yields CDR1 SGHAT and CDR2 FQNNGV. CDR3 sequence reads: CASSPRLAGIHNEQFF. The CDR3 nucleotides read TGTGCCAGCAGCCCTAGACTAGCGGGGATTCACAATGAGCAGTTCTTC.

This clone was detected a few times. The rearrangement joins TRBV28 to TRBJ2-7; D perhaps matches TRBD1 (6 bases). The CDR3 runs to 12 residues. CDR1 and CDR2 (germline): MDHEN, SYDVKM. The ends were cut back, 1 base at V and 5 bases at J, with 6 bases in the middle. In nucleotides, the CDR3 is TGTGCCAGCAGTTTATACAGGGACGAGCAGTACTTC. Its translation is CASSLYRDEQYF.

This clone was found a few times. V usage is TRBV9 and J usage is TRBJ2-5; no clear D gene. This CDR3 is 13 amino acids long. With 3 bases removed from V and 0 bases from J, the gap between germline ends came to 6 bases. Per germline, CDR1 SGDLS and CDR2 YYNGEE. CDR3 region: CASSARDQETQYF. The CDR3 nucleotides read TGTGCCAGCAGCGCCCGGGACCAAGAGACCCAGTACTTC.

This sequence joins TRBV9 and TRBJ2-7, with a tentative D call TRBD1 (6 bases). The CDR3 totals 15 residues. Germline loops: CDR1 SGDLS, CDR2 YYNGEE. V was pared by 4 bases and J by 2 bases, with 16 bases between. Written as DNA, the CDR3 is TGTGCCAGCAGCCAAGAGGACAGCCAGGCCTACGAGCAGTACTTC. Encoded protein: CASSQEDSQAYEQYF.

The chain uses TRBV19 and TRBJ2-1; 8 bases are a match to TRBD1. The CDR3 contains 14 residues. Germline V gene sequence: CDR1 LNHDA, CDR2 SQIVND (reference sequence). Germline trimming cut 6 bases from V and 6 bases from J; bases unmatched to any gene: 7. The CDR3, as DNA: TGTGCCAGTAGCCGGACAGGGAATGTCAATGAGCAGTTCTTC. It encodes CASSRTGNVNEQFF.

A remark on this clone: A single base separates this from a much larger clone, so it may be a read error. The sample holds other DNA sequences that translate to the same CDR3. The chain is built from TRBV30 and TRBJ1-1; tentative D call: TRBD1 (5 bases). The CDR3 sequence is 12 residues long. Germline V gene lookup returns CDR1 GTSNPN and CDR2 SVGIG (reference sequence). The CDR3 DNA follows: TGTGCCTGGGGCCCAGGGAACACTGAGGCTTTCTTT. Protein: CAWGPGNTEAFF. The full variable domain, with the rest looked up from reference TRBV30 and TRBJ1-1, is SQTIHQWPATLVQPVGSPLSLECTVEGTSNPNLYWYRQAAGRGLQLLFYSVGIGQISSEVPQNLSASRPQDRQFILSSKKLLLSDSGFYLCAWGPGNTEAFFGQGTRLTVV.